These 5 T cell receptor beta chains originate from one sample sequenced in a study of T cell responses to AZD1222 COVID-19 vaccine. Sequencing used immunoSEQ multiplex PCR; TCRdb keeps in-frame clones, though not all of them. The repertoire holds approximately 90,000 clones, more than 70% seen once, with 2% to 2.5% in the top ten. The material was peripheral blood, obtained on day 0 of AZD1222 vaccination. These receptors originate from an adult in good health.

The V call is TRBV5-8, the J call TRBJ1-5; maybe TRBD1 (5 bases). The germline V and J ends were trimmed by 5 bases and 2 bases, with 14 bases remaining between them. This CDR3 comprises 15 residues. Germline V gene data show CDR1 as SGHTS and CDR2 as YDEGEE. As DNA, the CDR3 is TGTGCCAGCAGACACGGGGGATTGGGCAATCAGCCCCAGCATTTT. Amino acid sequence: CASRHGGLGNQPQHF.

The CDR3 DNA is TGTGCCAGTAGTTATGCGGGCCTGACCTACAATGAGCAGTTCTTC. It encodes CASSYAGLTYNEQFF. The rearrangement uses TRBV19 and TRBJ2-1; a possible D gene is TRBD2 (5 bases). V lost 5 bases and J 2 bases, leaving 13 bases between the germline ends. From germline, CDR1 is LNHDA and CDR2 SQIVND (reference sequence). CDR3 length: 15 amino acids.

The genes are TRBV7-2 and TRBJ1-4; 9 bases line up with TRBD1. CDR3 length: 15 residues. The trim removed 1 base at V and 8 bases at J, leaving 5 bases unmatched. Germline CDR1 reads SGHTA; CDR2 reads FQGNSA. CDR3 DNA: TGTGCCAGCAGCTTAGAGACAGGGGGTAGGGAAAAACTGTTTTTT. Its protein is CASSLETGGREKLFF.

V gene TRBV5-1 combines with J gene TRBJ1-2, with TRBD1 matching 7 bases. Unmatched junction bases numbered 10, after V lost 8 bases and J lost 6 bases. The CDR3 sequence is 13 residues long. Germline assignment: CDR1 SGHRS and CDR2 YFSETQ. The CDR3 DNA reads as TGCGCCAGTAACAGGGGCAGTGGCGATGGCTACACCTTC. This encodes CASNRGSGDGYTF.

The V gene is TRBV7-2, the J gene TRBJ2-1, with D possibly being TRBD2 (6 bases). With 3 bases removed from V and 4 bases from J, the gap between germline ends came to 13 bases. The CDR3 is 15 residues long. CDR1 SGHTA and CDR2 FQGNSA come from the germline V gene. In DNA form, the CDR3 reads TGTGCCAGCAGCTTTAGCCGGACTACGTACAATGAGCAGTTCTTC. Protein: CASSFSRTTYNEQFF. The full variable domain, with the rest looked up from reference TRBV7-2 and TRBJ2-1, is GAGVSQSPSNKVTEKGKDVELRCDPISGHTALYWYRQSLGQGLEFLIYFQGNSAPDKSGLPSDRFSAERTGGSVSTLTIQRTQQEDSAVYLCASSFSRTTYNEQFFGPGTRLTVL.